Below, one T cell receptor (beta chain) is given with its context. This sample is drawn from a study of T cells in Graves' hyperthyroidism and ophthalmopathy. The germline CDR1 and CDR2 sequences are SGDLS and YYNGEE. V was clipped by 1 base and J by 3 bases; unmatched bases: 11. The CDR3 runs 18 residues. The PBMCs were sourced from fresh peripheral blood (around 10 ml). TCR beta CDR3 region amplification was performed from RNA transcripts. The HTBI primer set served for first-round RT-PCR of the TCR CDR3. TCRdb redid the calling of the multiplex PCR reads with MiXCR, one entry per CDR3 protein. The sample includes about 480,000 distinct CDR3 sequences, 14% seen only once; the top ten take around 17%.

This TCR came from a woman younger than 30 with Graves' hyperthyroidism. The chain combines TRBV9 with TRBJ2-1; TRBD1 matches 9 bases. The sample comprised blood. The CDR3 DNA follows: TGTGCCAGCAGCGTAAGTGCTAAACCGGGACAGGGCTACAATGAGCAGTTCTTC. Translated, it gives CASSVSAKPGQGYNEQFF.